Detailed here is one T cell receptor (beta chain). Antigen: not known. These data originate in a study of shared clonotypes between healthy human individuals. Study observations and caveats: Represented diversity, genetic and exposure-history alike, was limited by few donors.

An assay was performed, and its level was deep. Profiled with immunoSEQ multiplex PCR; TCRdb holds only in-frame clones, not every one. The sample yields nearly 2 million clones, approximately 94% seen once. Naive CD8 cells comprised CD45RO-negative, CCR7-positively selected cells, excluding terminally differentiated effector memory CD45RA+ cells. Germline V gene sequence: CDR1 SEHNR, CDR2 FQNEAQ (reference sequence). V dropped 0 bases and J dropped 5 bases, with 14 bases sitting between them. The CDR3 covers 15 residues. The sequence was collected from a man aged 18 to 35 in good health. Input material: naive CD8+ T cells sorted from blood. The chain recombines TRBV7-9 with TRBJ2-7; a weak D match, TRBD1 (6 bases). DNA of the CDR3: TGTGCCAGCAGCTTAGCGCTGGGGGCTCTCGACGAGCAGTACTTC. This codes for CASSLALGALDEQYF.